This TCR beta chain was recovered during a study of identical twins. A word on this clonotype: Its antigen remains unidentified.

Broader study findings: Clonotypes of the beta chain that were abundant in cord blood carried fewer insertions (memory repertoires showed none).

Carrying unique molecular identifiers, the cDNA also gained a universal primer site through template switching. TCRdb reanalysed the 5' RACE reads using MiXCR and keeps one entry per CDR3 protein. The repertoire holds about 220,000 distinct CDR3 sequences, around 10% seen once, with about 5.5% in the top ten. The clonotype originates from a young woman in good health. Source material: memory (CD45RO+) T cells sorted from blood.

CDR3 sequence reads: CANEDSSSSYNSPLHF. The DNA for the CDR3 is TGTGCCAATGAGGACAGCTCGAGCTCCTATAATTCACCCCTCCACTTT. The chain links TRBV6-4 to TRBJ1-6; perhaps TRBD1 as D (6 bases). Germline loops: CDR1 MRHNA, CDR2 SNTAGT. Trimming left V 10 bases short and J 0 bases short, with 16 bases between. This CDR3 region has 16 residues.